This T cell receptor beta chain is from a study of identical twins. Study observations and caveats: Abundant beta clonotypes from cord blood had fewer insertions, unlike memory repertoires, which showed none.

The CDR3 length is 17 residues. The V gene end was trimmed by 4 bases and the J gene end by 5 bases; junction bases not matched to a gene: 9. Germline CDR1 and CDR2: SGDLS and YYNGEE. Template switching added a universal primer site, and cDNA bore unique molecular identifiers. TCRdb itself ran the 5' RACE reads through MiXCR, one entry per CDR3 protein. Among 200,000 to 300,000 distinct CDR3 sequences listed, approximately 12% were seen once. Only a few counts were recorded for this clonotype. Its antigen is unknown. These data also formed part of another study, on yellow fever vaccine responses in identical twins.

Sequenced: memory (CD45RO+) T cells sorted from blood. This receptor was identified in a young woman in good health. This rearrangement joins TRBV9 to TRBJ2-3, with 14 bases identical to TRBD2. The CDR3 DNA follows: TGTGCCAGCAGCTCAGGGACTAGCGGGAGCCACCGAGATACGCAGTATTTT. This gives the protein CASSSGTSGSHRDTQYF.